This T cell receptor (beta chain) was identified in a study of blood T cell repertoires in COVID-19. Overall study context: Acute-phase and convalescent COVID-19 samples originated in the United States, Italy and Spain.

This CDR3 comprises 19 residues. Participants spanned ages about 18 to 90 years and resided in about two dozen US areas. Cohort 3 donors were reported recovered after two negative PCRs, clearance, or symptom resolution. TCRdb keeps only in-frame clones here, not all; method: immunoSEQ multiplex PCR. The data contain 190,000 or so clones, about 87% of them singletons. The chain uses TRBV21-1 and TRBJ1-6. TRBV21-1 is an annotated pseudogene. The receptor's source is a man aged 30-40 years who had recovered from COVID-19. The sequencing sample was made of PBMCs or T cells enriched from blood (not recorded which). The CDR3 sequence: CASSKKRRRAHSYNSPLHF. The CDR3 nucleotides are TGTGCCAGCAGCAAAAAAAGGAGGAGGGCCCACTCCTATAATTCACCCCTCCACTTT.